These 15 T cell receptor beta chains originate from one sample sequenced in a study of technical replicates of blood from several donors (dated 2017 in TCRdb). Preparation of the library involved the immunoSEQ multiplex PCR assay. This is the immuneACCESS table as TCRdb keeps it, with only in-frame sequences that have V and J called. A part of the clones is gone; compared with another copy, unresolved V genes explain less than half, and the rest is unexplained. The sample table shows 70,000 to 85,000 clones, and roughly 96% are seen once. The top ten clonotypes cover around 0.24% of the sample. Input material: T cells isolated from PBMCs. The receptors were gathered from a human donor in good health.

The chain links TRBV6-6 to TRBJ1-2, with a tentative D call TRBD1 (6 bases). Germline CDR1 reads MNHNY; CDR2 reads SVGAGI (reference sequence). CDR3 length equals 16 residues. Trimming left V 6 bases short and J 0 bases short, with 17 bases between. CDR3: CASSPLFQGPNYGYTF. The CDR3 DNA reads as TGTGCCAGCAGCCCTCTCTTCCAGGGGCCTAACTATGGCTACACCTTC.

V is TRBV9 and J is TRBJ2-1; the D is unclear. This CDR3 contains 17 residues. With 0 bases removed from V and 7 bases from J, the gap between germline ends came to 20 bases. Per germline, CDR1 SGDLS and CDR2 YYNGEE. CDR3 region: CASSVASGVPVRNEQFF. Written as DNA, the CDR3 is TGTGCCAGCAGCGTAGCCTCCGGAGTCCCGGTTCGAAATGAGCAGTTCTTC.

The chain links TRBV6-6 to TRBJ1-2; TRBD1 is a possible D gene (5 bases). The germline gives CDR1 MNHNY, CDR2 SVGAGI (reference sequence). The germline V and J ends were trimmed by 8 bases and 5 bases, with 21 bases remaining between them. This CDR3 has 15 residues. The CDR3 sequence is CASCPSVRALYGYTF. DNA for the CDR3: TGTGCCAGCTGCCCAAGTGTCAGGGCCCTTTATGGCTACACCTTC.

The genes are TRBV5-8 and TRBJ1-5, with D possibly TRBD1 on 5 matching bases. The V and J ends lost 3 bases and 2 bases respectively, with 12 bases between them. This CDR3 comprises 15 residues. The germline CDR1 and CDR2 sequences are SGHTS and YDEGEE. The CDR3 DNA follows: TGTGCCAGCAGCTCCCTCGGGGGTCGCAATCAGCCCCAGCATTTT. Protein product: CASSSLGGRNQPQHF.

This chain links TRBV4-1 with TRBJ2-5; 9 bases are a match to TRBD2. This CDR3 spans 15 amino acids. Germline V gene sequence: CDR1 MGHRA, CDR2 YSYEKL. V was pared by 4 bases and J by 4 bases, with 7 bases of the junction left unmatched. The CDR3 nucleotides are TGCGCCAGCAGCCGGACCGGGACTAGCCCAGAGACCCAGTACTTC. Protein sequence: CASSRTGTSPETQYF.

The chain uses TRBV4-1 and TRBJ2-2, with 7 bases identical to TRBD2. J gave up 7 bases and V 1 base, and 15 bases lay outside the gene matches. CDR3 length equals 18 residues. Germline-derived CDR1 and CDR2 are MGHRA and YSYEKL. The CDR3 DNA reads TGCGCCAGCAGCCAAGGACCTAGTGGAGCGGGAAACGTCGGGGAGCTGTTTTTT. Encoded protein: CASSQGPSGAGNVGELFF.

V gene TRBV15 combines with J gene TRBJ1-2; 12 positions agree with TRBD1. The CDR3 consists of 15 residues. Per germline, CDR1 LNHNV and CDR2 YYDKDF (reference sequence). V lost 3 bases and J lost 7; bases outside the gene matches: 6. The CDR3 bases are TGTGCCACCAGCAGGGGGTTGGGACAGGGGGCTGGCTACACCTTC. Translated, it gives CATSRGLGQGAGYTF. Variable domain in full (rest from reference TRBV15 and TRBJ1-2): DAMVIQNPRYQVTQFGKPVTLSCSQTLNHNVMYWYQQKSSQAPKLLFHYYDKDFNNEADTPDNFQSRRPNTSFCFLDIRSPGLGDTAMYLCATSRGLGQGAGYTFGSGTRLTVV.

This chain connects TRBV19 to TRBJ1-2; 8 positions agree with TRBD1. Germline assignment: CDR1 LNHDA and CDR2 SQIVND (reference sequence). There are 13 residues in the CDR3. Losses at the gene ends were 7 bases for V and 5 bases for J; bases not matched to a gene: 6. The CDR3 loop is CASTRDRRYGYTF. The DNA of the CDR3 is TGTGCCAGTACAAGGGACAGGAGATATGGCTACACCTTC.

J is TRBJ2-2 and V is TRBV18; 7 bases line up with TRBD2. The V segment lost 4 bases and the J segment 0 bases; nucleotides outside the gene matches: 5. CDR1 KGHSH and CDR2 LQKENI come from the germline V gene. CDR3 length equals 16 residues. The CDR3 reads CASSRQAGTNTGELFF. CDR3 bases: TGTGCCAGCTCACGGCAAGCGGGAACGAACACCGGGGAGCTGTTTTTT.

Here the CDR3 reads CATSRVGANLLYEAFF. CDR3 sequence (DNA): TGTGCCACCAGCAGAGTCGGTGCCAACTTGCTCTATGAAGCTTTCTTT. The chain employs TRBV15 and TRBJ1-1; D gene ambiguous. Trimming removed 1 base from V and 7 bases from J, with 19 bases in between. Germline loops: CDR1 LNHNV, CDR2 YYDKDF (reference sequence). This CDR3 is built from 16 residues.

This chain connects TRBV9 to TRBJ1-5; 7 bases match TRBD1. V lost 3 bases to trimming and J lost 0 bases; unmatched junction nucleotides: 6. The CDR3 spans 16 residues. Germline V gene data show CDR1 as SGDLS and CDR2 as YYNGEE. CDR3 protein: CASSAEGAYSNQPQHF. The CDR3 DNA sequence: TGTGCCAGCAGCGCTGAGGGGGCGTATAGCAATCAGCCCCAGCATTTT.

This chain joins TRBV4-1 and TRBJ2-7, with unresolved D. CDR3 length: 20 residues. The germline V gene has CDR1 MGHRA and CDR2 YSYEKL. Trimming removed 2 bases from V and 2 bases from J, with 28 bases in between. This CDR3 is CASSQPRPLRNKQIPYEQYF. CDR3 DNA sequence: TGCGCCAGCAGCCAACCCAGGCCCCTTAGGAATAAACAAATACCCTACGAGCAGTACTTC.

This chain joins TRBV10-1 and TRBJ2-1; D is unclear. This CDR3 spans 13 amino acids. Trimming removed 0 bases from V and 7 bases from J, with 7 bases in between. In germline, CDR1 is WNHNN, CDR2 SYGVQD (reference sequence). The CDR3 region has the DNA TGCGCCAGCAGTGAGTCTGGAGCGAATGAGCAGTTCTTC. Its protein is CASSESGANEQFF.

This clone has only one observation. V is TRBV5-1 and J is TRBJ2-1, with TRBD1 as a possible D gene (7 bases). The CDR3 extends over 15 amino acids. Trimming took off 0 bases at V and 8 bases at J, with 15 bases between the two ends. The germline V gene encodes CDR1 SGHRS and CDR2 YFSETQ. The DNA for the CDR3 is TGCGCCAGCAGCTTGGTGGCAGGGGGGTGGTATGAGCAGTTCTTC. Its translation: CASSLVAGGWYEQFF.

This chain connects TRBV4-2 to TRBJ2-5, with D perhaps TRBD2 (7 bases). V was shortened by 4 bases and J by 5 bases, with 17 bases between the two germline ends. The germline V gene encodes CDR1 LGHNA and CDR2 YNFKEQ. This CDR3 region has 15 residues. In DNA, the CDR3 is TGTGCCAGCAGCCGGGGGGTCGGGGGGCAGGAGACCCAGTACTTC. Amino acid sequence: CASSRGVGGQETQYF.